The 11 T cell receptor beta chains reported below all come from one sample, sequenced in a study of regulatory T cells in long-lasting Graves disease. Building the TCR beta libraries relied on iRepertoire HTBI primers, and CDR3 regions underwent Arm-PCR. TCRdb independently ran MiXCR on the multiplex PCR reads; one entry per CDR3 protein. The data show around 500,000 distinct CDR3 sequences, around 21% seen once. Noted time point: persistent/refractory GD, antithyroid drugs over 5 years with positive TRAb. TCR sequences were obtained from RNA taken from PBMCs. Sequences were derived from peripheral blood mononuclear cells (PBMCs), sampled when the disease was refractory, from a patient treated with antithyroid drugs. These TCRs come from a female donor with Graves disease.

The rearrangement joins TRBV14 to TRBJ2-1, with 8 bases fitting TRBD2. The junction had 8 bases not matched to a gene; V was cut back by 0 bases and J by 4 bases. The CDR3 extends over 17 amino acids. CDR1 and CDR2 from the germline V gene are SGHDN and FVKESK. The CDR3, as DNA: TGTGCCAGCAGCCAAGAGTTAGGCGCGGGAGGTTACAATGAGCAGTTCTTC. Translation gives CASSQELGAGGYNEQFF.

A few counts support this clonotype. J is TRBJ2-1 and V is TRBV27, with D perhaps matching TRBD2 (6 bases). The germline V and J ends were trimmed by 5 bases and 5 bases, with 13 bases remaining between them. The CDR3 has 14 residues. Germline V lookup: CDR1 MNHEY, CDR2 SMNVEV (reference sequence). CDR3 nucleotides: TGTGCCAGCAGTACTGGGACTGGAAACAATGAGCAGTTCTTC. It specifies CASSTGTGNNEQFF.

The chain recombines TRBV7-2 with TRBJ1-1; D gene unclear. The CDR3 has 14 residues. Germline V gene data show CDR1 as SGHTA and CDR2 as FQGNSA. V was clipped by 6 bases and J by 6 bases, with 17 bases between them. DNA for the CDR3: TGTGCCAGCAGGTCAACACACGCCGCGGCTGAAGCTTTCTTT. Its translation is CASRSTHAAAEAFF.

The J gene is TRBJ2-2, the V gene TRBV7-9; TRBD2 matches 10 bases. This CDR3 contains 16 residues. Germline V gene sequence: CDR1 SEHNR, CDR2 FQNEAQ (reference sequence). Unmatched junction bases numbered 5, after V lost 6 bases and J lost 1 base. For the CDR3, the DNA is TGTGCCAGCAGAAATGGACTAGCGGAGAACACCGGGGAGCTGTTTTTT. This codes for CASRNGLAENTGELFF.

This clonotype was observed many times. The rearrangement joins TRBV11-2 to TRBJ1-1; D is unresolved. The CDR3 consists of 15 residues. Germline CDR1 and CDR2: SGHAT and FQNNGV. V lost 0 bases and J 7 bases, leaving 15 bases between the germline ends. Here the CDR3 reads CASSLERTGVGEAFF. DNA of the CDR3: TGTGCCAGCAGCTTAGAACGAACGGGCGTTGGTGAAGCTTTCTTT.

As regards this clonotype: This may arise from a read error, as a much more abundant clone is one base away. V gene TRBV15 combines with J gene TRBJ2-5; D is uncertain. The CDR3 spans 15 residues. Germline values: CDR1 LNHNV, CDR2 YYDKDF (reference sequence). CDR3 in amino acids: CATSRDTQRQETQCF. The CDR3 coding sequence is TGTGCCACCAGCAGAGATACCCAACGTCAAGAGACCCAGTGCTTC.

There are many counts of this clonotype. This chain joins TRBV6-2 or TRBV6-3 and TRBJ2-7, with D maybe TRBD2 (5 bases). The CDR3 runs to 13 residues. The ends were cut back, 3 bases at V and 3 bases at J, with 9 bases in the middle. From germline, CDR1 is MNHEY and CDR2 SVGEGT. The CDR3 protein is CASSYAEGYEQYF. As DNA, the CDR3 is TGTGCCAGCAGTTATGCCGAGGGCTACGAGCAGTACTTC.

V gene TRBV6-1 combines with J gene TRBJ2-3, with a weak D call TRBD1 (5 bases). The germline V gene encodes CDR1 MNHNS and CDR2 SASEGT. The CDR3 loop spans 14 amino acids. With 6 bases removed from V and 2 bases from J, the gap between germline ends came to 12 bases. The CDR3 DNA is TGTGCCAGCAGCCTCATGACAGCCACAGATACGCAGTATTTT. Encoded protein: CASSLMTATDTQYF.

The sample holds many counts of this clonotype. The chain joins TRBV28 to TRBJ2-4; TRBD1 matches 8 bases. The CDR3 spans 19 residues. Trimming at V came to 1 base and at J to 0 bases, leaving 11 bases not matched to a gene. Germline CDR1 and CDR2: MDHEN and SYDVKM. The CDR3: CASSLSGTGFLLAKNIQYF. The CDR3 DNA reads TGTGCCAGCAGTTTATCAGGGACAGGATTCCTCCTAGCCAAAAACATTCAGTACTTC. Full variable domain (outside the CDR3, taken from reference TRBV28 and TRBJ2-4): DVKVTQSSRYLVKRTGEKVFLECVQDMDHENMFWYRQDPGLGLRLIYFSYDVKMKEKGDIPEGYSVSREKKERFSLILESASTNQTSMYLCASSLSGTGFLLAKNIQYFGAGTRLSVL.

This clonotype was detected many times. In DNA, the CDR3 is TGTGCCAGTATAACAAGCGGGAGGGCCCCCGAGCAGTACTTC. The encoded protein is CASITSGRAPEQYF. This sequence joins TRBV2 and TRBJ2-7; 10 nucleotides line up with TRBD2. The CDR3 contains 14 residues. V was clipped by 9 bases and J by 6 bases; unmatched bases: 11. Germline V gives CDR1 SNHLY, CDR2 FYNNEI. Full variable domain (remainder filled in from reference TRBV2 and TRBJ2-7): EPEVTQTPSHQVTQMGQEVILRCVPISNHLYFYWYRQILGQKVEFLVSFYNNEISEKSEIFDDQFSVERPDGSNFTLKIRSTKLEDSAMYFCASITSGRAPEQYFGPGTRLTVT.

This clonotype came up many times. The V gene is TRBV12-3 or TRBV12-4, the J gene TRBJ2-7; tentative D call: TRBD1 (6 bases). The V gene lost 6 bases and the J gene lost 7 bases, with 13 bases spanning the gap. This CDR3 region has 12 residues. DNA for the CDR3: TGTGCCAGCAGGCTGGGGGCGGCGGAGCAGTACTTC. Amino acid sequence: CASRLGAAEQYF.